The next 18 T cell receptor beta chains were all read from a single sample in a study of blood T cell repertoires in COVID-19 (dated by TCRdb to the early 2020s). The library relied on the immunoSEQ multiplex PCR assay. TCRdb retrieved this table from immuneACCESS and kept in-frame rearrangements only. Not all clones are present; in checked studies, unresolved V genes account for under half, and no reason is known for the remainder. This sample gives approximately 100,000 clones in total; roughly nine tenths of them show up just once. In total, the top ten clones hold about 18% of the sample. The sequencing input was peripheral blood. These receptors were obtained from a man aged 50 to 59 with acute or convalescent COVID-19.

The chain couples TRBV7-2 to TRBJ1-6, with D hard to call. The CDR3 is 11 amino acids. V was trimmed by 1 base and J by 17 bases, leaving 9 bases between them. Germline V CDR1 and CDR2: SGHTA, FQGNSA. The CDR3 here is CASSLEGGFHF. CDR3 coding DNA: TGTGCCAGCAGCTTAGAAGGAGGGTTCCACTTT. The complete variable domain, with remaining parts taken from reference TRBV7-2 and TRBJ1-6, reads GAGVSQSPSNKVTEKGKDVELRCDPISGHTALYWYRQSLGQGLEFLIYFQGNSAPDKSGLPSDRFSAERTGGSVSTLTIQRTQQEDSAVYLCASSLEGGFHFGNGTRLTVT.

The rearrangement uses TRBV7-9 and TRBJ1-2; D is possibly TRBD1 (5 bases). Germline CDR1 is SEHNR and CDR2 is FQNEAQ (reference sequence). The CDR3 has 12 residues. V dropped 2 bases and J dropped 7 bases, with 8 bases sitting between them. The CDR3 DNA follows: TGTGCCAGCAGCTTACAGGGTTCTGGCTACACCTTC. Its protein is CASSLQGSGYTF.

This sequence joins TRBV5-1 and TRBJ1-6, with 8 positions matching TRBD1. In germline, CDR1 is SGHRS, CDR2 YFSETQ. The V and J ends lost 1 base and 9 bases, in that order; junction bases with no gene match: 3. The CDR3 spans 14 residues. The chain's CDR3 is CASSLTGGSSPLHF. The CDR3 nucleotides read TGCGCCAGCAGCTTGACAGGGGGTTCTTCACCCCTCCACTTT.

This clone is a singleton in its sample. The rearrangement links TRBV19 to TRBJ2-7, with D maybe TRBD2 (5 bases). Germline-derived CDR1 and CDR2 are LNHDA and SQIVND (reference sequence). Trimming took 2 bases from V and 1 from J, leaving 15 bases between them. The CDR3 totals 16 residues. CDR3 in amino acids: CASSIRDKPFSYEQYF. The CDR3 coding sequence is TGTGCCAGTAGTATACGGGATAAGCCTTTTTCCTACGAGCAGTACTTC.

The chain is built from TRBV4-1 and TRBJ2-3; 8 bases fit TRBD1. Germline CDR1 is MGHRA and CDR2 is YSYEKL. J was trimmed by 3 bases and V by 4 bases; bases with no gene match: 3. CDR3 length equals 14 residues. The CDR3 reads CASSPTGGTDTQYF. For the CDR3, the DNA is TGCGCCAGCAGCCCCACAGGGGGTACAGATACGCAGTATTTT.

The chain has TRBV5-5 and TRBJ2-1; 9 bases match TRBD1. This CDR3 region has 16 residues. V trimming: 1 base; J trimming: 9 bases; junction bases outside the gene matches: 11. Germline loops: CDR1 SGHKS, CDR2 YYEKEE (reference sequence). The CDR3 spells CASSLTAGTGLGEQFF. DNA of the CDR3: TGTGCCAGCAGCTTGACCGCCGGGACAGGGCTAGGTGAGCAGTTCTTC.

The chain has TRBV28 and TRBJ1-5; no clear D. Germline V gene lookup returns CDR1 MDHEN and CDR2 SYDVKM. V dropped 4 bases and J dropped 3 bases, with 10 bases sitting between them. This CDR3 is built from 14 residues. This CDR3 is CASSSIENNQPQHF. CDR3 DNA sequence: TGTGCCAGCAGTTCTATAGAAAACAATCAGCCCCAGCATTTT.

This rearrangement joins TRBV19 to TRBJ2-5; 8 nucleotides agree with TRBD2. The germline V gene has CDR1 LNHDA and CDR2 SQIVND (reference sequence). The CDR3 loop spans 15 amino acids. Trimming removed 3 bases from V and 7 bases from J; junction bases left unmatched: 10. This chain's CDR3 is CASSIGGDSPLTQYF. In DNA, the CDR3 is TGTGCCAGTAGTATCGGGGGGGACTCCCCCTTGACCCAGTACTTC.

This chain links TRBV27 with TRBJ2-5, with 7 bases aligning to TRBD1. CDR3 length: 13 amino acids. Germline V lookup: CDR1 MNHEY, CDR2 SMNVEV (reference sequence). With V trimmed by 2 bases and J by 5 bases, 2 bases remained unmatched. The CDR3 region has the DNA TGTGCCAGCAGTTTAAACAGGGGCGAGACCCAGTACTTC. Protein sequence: CASSLNRGETQYF.

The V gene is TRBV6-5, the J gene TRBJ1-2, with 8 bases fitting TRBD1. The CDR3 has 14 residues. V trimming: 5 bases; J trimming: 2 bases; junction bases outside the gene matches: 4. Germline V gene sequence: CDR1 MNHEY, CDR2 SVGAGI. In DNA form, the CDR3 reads TGTGCCAGCAGTCCCCGGACAGGGAACTATGGCTACACCTTC. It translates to CASSPRTGNYGYTF.

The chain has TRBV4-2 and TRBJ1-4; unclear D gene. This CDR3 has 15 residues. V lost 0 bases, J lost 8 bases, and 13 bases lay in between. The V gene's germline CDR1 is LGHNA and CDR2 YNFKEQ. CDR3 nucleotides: TGTGCCAGCAGCCAAGAAACGTGGGCCCCAGAAAAACTGTTTTTT. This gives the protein CASSQETWAPEKLFF.

CDR3 loop: CASSLEGGEKLFF. DNA of the CDR3: TGCGCCAGCAGCTTGGAAGGGGGTGAAAAACTGTTTTTT. This chain connects TRBV5-1 to TRBJ1-4, with a possible D match to TRBD1 (6 bases). CDR1 SGHRS and CDR2 YFSETQ come from the germline V gene. The CDR3 is made up of 13 amino acids. V lost 0 bases to trimming and J lost 7 bases, with 7 bases between them.

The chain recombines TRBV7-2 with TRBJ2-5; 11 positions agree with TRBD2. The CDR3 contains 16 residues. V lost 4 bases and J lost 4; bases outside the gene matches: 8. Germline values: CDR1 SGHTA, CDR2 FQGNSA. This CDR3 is CASSSGLAAGRETQYF. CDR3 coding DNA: TGTGCCAGCAGCTCGGGACTAGCGGCGGGGCGAGAGACCCAGTACTTC.

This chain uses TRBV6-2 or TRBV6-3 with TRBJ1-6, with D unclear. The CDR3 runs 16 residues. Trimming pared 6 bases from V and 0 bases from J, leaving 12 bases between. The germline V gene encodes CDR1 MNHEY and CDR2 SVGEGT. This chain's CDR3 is CASSPSPSSYNSPLHF. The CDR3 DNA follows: TGTGCCAGCAGCCCCTCACCGAGCTCCTATAATTCACCCCTCCACTTT.

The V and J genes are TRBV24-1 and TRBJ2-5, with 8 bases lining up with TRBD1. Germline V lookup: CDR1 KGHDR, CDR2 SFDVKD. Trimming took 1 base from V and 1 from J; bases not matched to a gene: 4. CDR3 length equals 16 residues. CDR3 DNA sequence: TGTGCCACCAGTGATTTCCGGACAGGGCCCCAAGAGACCCAGTACTTC. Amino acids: CATSDFRTGPQETQYF.

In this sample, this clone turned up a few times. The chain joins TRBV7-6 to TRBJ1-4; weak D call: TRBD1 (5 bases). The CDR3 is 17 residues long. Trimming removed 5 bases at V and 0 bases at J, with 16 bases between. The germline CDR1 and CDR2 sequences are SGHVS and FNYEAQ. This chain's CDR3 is CASSPGAGSPTNEKLFF. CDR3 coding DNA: TGTGCCAGCAGCCCTGGGGCTGGGTCTCCAACTAATGAAAAACTGTTTTTT.

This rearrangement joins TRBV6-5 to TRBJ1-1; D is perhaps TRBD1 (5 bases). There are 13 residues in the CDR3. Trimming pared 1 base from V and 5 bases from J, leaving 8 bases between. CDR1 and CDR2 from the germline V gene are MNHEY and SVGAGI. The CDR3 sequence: CASSYFRDTEAFF. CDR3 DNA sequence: TGTGCCAGCAGTTACTTCAGGGATACTGAAGCTTTCTTT.

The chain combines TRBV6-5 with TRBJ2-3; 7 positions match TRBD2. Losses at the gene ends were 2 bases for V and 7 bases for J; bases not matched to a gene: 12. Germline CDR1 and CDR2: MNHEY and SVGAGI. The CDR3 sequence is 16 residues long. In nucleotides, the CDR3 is TGTGCCAGCAGTTACGCCTGGGCTAGCGGAGACTATACGCAGTATTTT. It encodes CASSYAWASGDYTQYF.